Listed below are T cell receptor beta chains from one sample, sequenced in a study of cytomegalovirus exposure and HLA in healthy donors. Some clones are missing from TCRdb's copy, which holds only in-frame ones; the method was immunoSEQ multiplex PCR. The sample holds around 30,000 clones, roughly 69% seen once. Material: PBMCs. The source is a man in his fifties or sixties in good health and CMV-seropositive. Both conserved end residues are part of each CDR3. The D gene is left open where the match is weak. Size is stated for part of the rows, as once, few or many counts, or as a class when the clone is expanded.

DNA: TGTGCCTGGAGGTCTAGCTTCCACAATGAGCAGTTCTTC
CDR3: CAWRSSFHNEQFF
J: TRBJ2-1
size: .
D: .
V: TRBV30

DNA: TGTGCCAGCAGTCCATCCTCCCTAGCGAGAGAGACCCAGTACTTC
CDR3: CASSPSSLARETQYF
J: TRBJ2-5
size: .
D: .
V: TRBV27

DNA: TGTGCCAGCAGCTCAAGGGACTATACCTACGAGCAGTACTTC
CDR3: CASSSRDYTYEQYF
J: TRBJ2-7
size: .
D: TRBD2
V: TRBV7-9

DNA: TGCGCCAGCAGGGCCGCCCGGGGCACTGAAGCTTTCTTT
CDR3: CASRAARGTEAFF
J: TRBJ1-1
size: .
D: .
V: TRBV10-2

DNA: TGTGCCAGCAGGGATGGCCTCCGGAGCTCCTATAATTCACCCCTCCACTTT
CDR3: CASRDGLRSSYNSPLHF
J: TRBJ1-6
size: .
D: .
V: TRBV7-8

DNA: TGTGCCAGCAGCTATCGGTATCGCCTAGTGGTGGGTGATACGCAGTATTTT
CDR3: CASSYRYRLVVGDTQYF
J: TRBJ2-3
size: few
D: .
V: TRBV5-6

DNA: TGTGCCAGCAGCCACGGGGGTCCCACAGATACGCAGTATTTT
CDR3: CASSHGGPTDTQYF
J: TRBJ2-3
size: .
D: .
V: TRBV6-4

DNA: TGTGCCAGCAGTTACTCTAACAGGGAAGCCTATGGCTACACCTTC
CDR3: CASSYSNREAYGYTF
J: TRBJ1-2
size: .
D: .
V: TRBV6-5

DNA: TGTGCCAGCAGACTACAGGGGGCATCCTACAATGAGCAGTTCTTC
CDR3: CASRLQGASYNEQFF
J: TRBJ2-1
size: .
D: TRBD1
V: TRBV28

DNA: TGTGCCAGCAAGACAGGGGGGGTTTGGATCGAGCAGTACTTC
CDR3: CASKTGGVWIEQYF
J: TRBJ2-7
size: few
D: TRBD1
V: TRBV6-5

DNA: TGCGCCAGCAGCCCCTATGTGGGGGAGGATTCACCCCTCCACTTT
CDR3: CASSPYVGEDSPLHF
J: TRBJ1-6
size: .
D: .
V: TRBV5-1

DNA: TGTGCCTGGAGCCTCGGGACAGGTCGTTCTGGAAACACCATATATTTT
CDR3: CAWSLGTGRSGNTIYF
J: TRBJ1-3
size: .
D: TRBD1
V: TRBV30

DNA: TGTGCCAGCAGCCCCGACCCCAGGGTAGGGGGCTACGGCGAGCAGTACTTC
CDR3: CASSPDPRVGGYGEQYF
J: TRBJ2-7
size: .
D: TRBD1
V: TRBV9

DNA: TGTGCCAGTAGGGGACAGGGGGCGGAGACCCAGTACTTC
CDR3: CASRGQGAETQYF
J: TRBJ2-5
size: .
D: TRBD1
V: TRBV19

DNA: TGTGCCAGCAGCTTTTTAAATGAAAAACTGTTTTTT
CDR3: CASSFLNEKLFF
J: TRBJ1-4
size: .
D: .
V: TRBV7-9

DNA: TGTGCCAGCAGTTTTCACAGGGGTTCCGAGCAGTACTTC
CDR3: CASSFHRGSEQYF
J: TRBJ2-7
size: .
D: TRBD1
V: TRBV7-8

DNA: TGCGCCAGCAGCATAGTACCTGGGGGGAGCTATGGCTACACCTTC
CDR3: CASSIVPGGSYGYTF
J: TRBJ1-2
size: .
D: .
V: TRBV5-1

DNA: TGCGCCAGCAGCCAAGGACTAGCGGCGAACACCGGGGAGCTGTTTTTT
CDR3: CASSQGLAANTGELFF
J: TRBJ2-2
size: .
D: TRBD2
V: TRBV4-3

DNA: TGTGCCAGCAGCTTAGAATTCGGAAAGAGGCCCTACGAGCAGTACTTC
CDR3: CASSLEFGKRPYEQYF
J: TRBJ2-7
size: medium-sized
D: .
V: TRBV7-9

DNA: TGCGCCAGCAGCCAACAGACGACTAGCGCAACCTACAATGAGCAGTTCTTC
CDR3: CASSQQTTSATYNEQFF
J: TRBJ2-1
size: .
D: TRBD2
V: TRBV4-1

DNA: TGTGCCAGCAGCGTAGGGGGCGGGAGGCTCGAGCAGTTCTTC
CDR3: CASSVGGGRLEQFF
J: TRBJ2-1
size: .
D: TRBD2
V: TRBV9

DNA: TGTGCCAGCAGCCAAAGGTCTAGCGGGGGATACGAGCAGTACTTC
CDR3: CASSQRSSGGYEQYF
J: TRBJ2-7
size: .
D: TRBD2
V: TRBV14

DNA: TGTGCCAGCAGCGTTCAGGGGTTCGGGGATACGCAGTATTTT
CDR3: CASSVQGFGDTQYF
J: TRBJ2-3
size: .
D: .
V: TRBV7-3

DNA: TGTGCCAGCAGTGGACACCTCCAAGAGACCCAGTACTTC
CDR3: CASSGHLQETQYF
J: TRBJ2-5
size: .
D: .
V: TRBV6-5

DNA: TGTGCCAGCTCAGCCAGACAGGACGAGCAGTACTTC
CDR3: CASSARQDEQYF
J: TRBJ2-7
size: .
D: .
V: TRBV18

DNA: TGTGCCAGCAGTACCGGGGTTTGGGAGCAGTACTTC
CDR3: CASSTGVWEQYF
J: TRBJ2-7
size: .
D: .
V: TRBV2

DNA: TGTGCCAGCAGCTTAGATGGCGGGGGGGACGAGCAGTACTTC
CDR3: CASSLDGGGDEQYF
J: TRBJ2-7
size: .
D: TRBD2
V: TRBV7-2

DNA: TGCGCCAGCAGCCAAGAGGCTGGCAAGACAGATACGCAGTATTTT
CDR3: CASSQEAGKTDTQYF
J: TRBJ2-3
size: few
D: .
V: TRBV4-3

DNA: TGTGCCAGCAGTCAAGGGACAGGGACGGTTTACGAGCAGTACTTC
CDR3: CASSQGTGTVYEQYF
J: TRBJ2-7
size: .
D: TRBD1
V: TRBV27

DNA: TGTGCCAGCAGCCAGACAGGCTCTGGGGCCAACGTCCTGACTTTC
CDR3: CASSQTGSGANVLTF
J: TRBJ2-6
size: .
D: .
V: TRBV9

DNA: TGTGCCAGCAGCTTCCTCACAGGGGGCCGGGAGACCCAGTACTTC
CDR3: CASSFLTGGRETQYF
J: TRBJ2-5
size: .
D: TRBD1
V: TRBV7-7

DNA: TGTGCCAGCAAGGGGGGGCTAACTAATGAAAAACTGTTTTTT
CDR3: CASKGGLTNEKLFF
J: TRBJ1-4
size: few
D: .
V: TRBV6-1

DNA: TGTGCCAGCAGCCTCGCAGGGAATTCACCCCTCCACTTT
CDR3: CASSLAGNSPLHF
J: TRBJ1-6
size: .
D: .
V: TRBV7-8

DNA: TGCAGCGTCCTCGAGCCCCGCTCCTACAATGAGCAGTTCTTC
CDR3: CSVLEPRSYNEQFF
J: TRBJ2-1
size: .
D: .
V: TRBV29-1

DNA: TGCGCCAGCAGCTTGGGTAGGGGAGGGGGAACTGAAGCTTTCTTT
CDR3: CASSLGRGGGTEAFF
J: TRBJ1-1
size: .
D: .
V: TRBV5-1

DNA: TGTGCCATCAGTGAGTCGGCTAGCGGGGGCACAGATACGCAGTATTTT
CDR3: CAISESASGGTDTQYF
J: TRBJ2-3
size: .
D: TRBD2
V: TRBV10-3

DNA: TGCGCCAGCAGCTCAGGGGGGACTCTCCGATCGGAGCAGTACTTC
CDR3: CASSSGGTLRSEQYF
J: TRBJ2-7
size: .
D: .
V: TRBV5-1

DNA: TGTGCCACCAGCGAAAGGGGGCGTTTGGGTGGCTACACCTTC
CDR3: CATSERGRLGGYTF
J: TRBJ1-2
size: .
D: TRBD1
V: TRBV15

DNA: TGTGCCAGCAGCTGGGTTAGGGGGCATCCAGACGAGCAGTACTTC
CDR3: CASSWVRGHPDEQYF
J: TRBJ2-7
size: .
D: TRBD1
V: TRBV5-6

DNA: TGTGCCAGCAGCCGTAGCCGGGACACCTCCTACAATGAGCAGTTCTTC
CDR3: CASSRSRDTSYNEQFF
J: TRBJ2-1
size: .
D: .
V: TRBV7-2

DNA: TGTGCCAGCATGGCGGCTGCCGAGCAGTACTTC
CDR3: CASMAAAEQYF
J: TRBJ2-7
size: .
D: .
V: TRBV2

DNA: TGTGCCTGGAAGCGGGGGGAAGCTTTCTTT
CDR3: CAWKRGEAFF
J: TRBJ1-1
size: .
D: .
V: TRBV30

DNA: TGTGCCATCAATCCTCGGGACAGGTCAGATGGCTACACCTTC
CDR3: CAINPRDRSDGYTF
J: TRBJ1-2
size: .
D: TRBD1
V: TRBV10-3

DNA: TGTGCCAGCAGCCAAGTACCGGTCACTGAAGCTTTCTTT
CDR3: CASSQVPVTEAFF
J: TRBJ1-1
size: .
D: .
V: TRBV14

DNA: TGTGCCATCAGTGAAGGGGGATATCAGCCCCAGCATTTT
CDR3: CAISEGGYQPQHF
J: TRBJ1-5
size: once
D: .
V: TRBV10-3

DNA: TGTGCCAGCAGTCTTGTATACAATGAGCAGTTCTTC
CDR3: CASSLVYNEQFF
J: TRBJ2-1
size: few
D: .
V: TRBV28

DNA: TGCGCCAGCAGCTTGACAGGGCAAAATTCACCCCTCCACTTT
CDR3: CASSLTGQNSPLHF
J: TRBJ1-6
size: .
D: .
V: TRBV5-1

DNA: TGCGCCAGCAGCTTGGGATTTGGCCCCTACGAGCAGTACTTC
CDR3: CASSLGFGPYEQYF
J: TRBJ2-7
size: .
D: .
V: TRBV5-1

DNA: TGTGCCTCCTCCCGGGACTGGAACACTGAAGCTTTCTTT
CDR3: CASSRDWNTEAFF
J: TRBJ1-1
size: .
D: .
V: TRBV30

DNA: TGTGCCAGCAGTGTTTTGGGCTCCCACGAGCAGTACTTC
CDR3: CASSVLGSHEQYF
J: TRBJ2-7
size: .
D: .
V: TRBV6-5

DNA: TGTGCCATCAGCCCCCGGACAGGGATCAGCACAGATACGCAGTATTTT
CDR3: CAISPRTGISTDTQYF
J: TRBJ2-3
size: .
D: TRBD1
V: TRBV10-3

DNA: TGTGCCAGCAGACGGGACAGGCCCAGGCTTAGGGGTGAAGCTTTCTTT
CDR3: CASRRDRPRLRGEAFF
J: TRBJ1-1
size: .
D: TRBD1
V: TRBV6-7

DNA: TGTGCCAGCAGTGAAACGGGGGGAAGGCTTTTT
CDR3: CASSETGGRLF
J: TRBJ1-4
size: few
D: .
V: TRBV2

DNA: TGCGCCAGCAGCCAAGGACTAGCGGGGTCAGAGACCCAGTACTTC
CDR3: CASSQGLAGSETQYF
J: TRBJ2-5
size: few
D: TRBD2
V: TRBV4-3

DNA: TGTGCCACCAGCAGCGCCTACAGGGACGGTCAGCCCCAGCATTTT
CDR3: CATSSAYRDGQPQHF
J: TRBJ1-5
size: .
D: .
V: TRBV15

DNA: TGTGCCAGCAGGGCCTCCTCAGATACGCAGTATTTT
CDR3: CASRASSDTQYF
J: TRBJ2-3
size: .
D: .
V: TRBV7-2

DNA: TGTGCCAGCGGGGCAGGGGTCTCTGGAAACACCATATATTTT
CDR3: CASGAGVSGNTIYF
J: TRBJ1-3
size: .
D: .
V: TRBV6-6